This T cell receptor beta chain originates from a study of graft-versus-host responses after intestinal transplantation (dated by TCRdb to the early 2020s). General notes on the study: Multivisceral, liver-intestinal, or isolated intestinal transplants were received by the recipients. Anti-thymocyte globulin induction was given to all recipients, followed by maintenance tacrolimus and steroids for 2 to 3 years. Graft-versus-host and host-versus-graft alloreactive T cell clones were tracked in the graft, circulation and bone marrow after intestinal transplantation using bulk TCR-beta CDR3 sequencing. To identify alloreactive clones, pre-transplant mixed lymphocyte reaction products were sequenced and compared with unstimulated pre-transplant donor and recipient T cells. The cohort enrolled about 23 intestinal transplant recipients, one of whom was a retransplant, and a few patients without pretransplant specimens were excluded. A peak of at least 4% donor T cells among recipient peripheral blood mononuclear cells was the definition used for donor T cell macrochimerism. Rather than going through the commercial service, samples from a few later patients were sequenced in-house on an Illumina MiSeq and processed with MiXCR. The investigation overall reported the following: Early after transplant, peak levels of circulating GvH clones were found to be associated with declines in HvG clones. High GvH to HvG T cell clonal ratios were observed in the allografts of patients with donor T cell macrochimerism. GvH clones were detected in recipient bone marrow, and some of these GvH clones were observed earlier in ileal mucosa or blood, consistent with an intestinal mucosal origin. The conclusions were limited by the relatively low number and heterogeneity of the intestinal transplant patients.

The label giving this sample's time point can be read as: cells obtained before transplantation from donor or recipient. CD3+CD4+ and CD3+CD8+ populations were FACS-sorted from unstimulated pre-transplant donor and recipient cells taken from spleen or lymph nodes. Points on this clone: The antigen this receptor binds is unknown. It has no much larger one-base neighbor in the sample; base qualities were not kept.

Receptor libraries were prepared by the immunoSEQ multiplex PCR assay. For most patients, genomic DNA was isolated using the Qiagen DNeasy Blood and Tissue Kit and was shipped frozen to Adaptive Biotechnologies for TCR sequencing. Adaptive Biotechnologies carried out high-throughput TCR-beta CDR3 sequencing of genomic DNA for most patients. The paper's processing steps were these. Adaptive's ImmunoSEQ software supplied the TCR sequencing data for around 19 patients, while MiXCR and VDJtools were used to process a few other patients. To correct CD4 versus CD8 sorting errors, sequences present in both subsets at a frequency ratio below 5:1 were removed. CDR3 nucleotide sequences shared between donor and recipient were removed because the origin of such sequences could not be assigned. To be classed as alloreactive, a clone needed at least 2-fold expansion over unstimulated cells and a minimum CFSE-low frequency of 0.002% (template counts) or 0.001% (read counts). Mappable clones were those detected in sequenced pre-transplant spleen, lymph node, or MLR CFSE-low populations of the donor or recipient. Cumulative frequency of alloreactive clones was calculated as a percentage of all sequences weighted by copy number. The table comes from immuneACCESS by way of TCRdb, which keeps in-frame sequences with V and J called. Part of the clones is missing from these tables; in studies checked, under half for an unresolved V gene and the rest for unknown reasons. V and J calls and clone size come straight from that table; D and trimming were deduced from the DNA. In this sample the table shows approximately 89,000 clones, approximately 92% of which occur a single time. 1% to 1.4% of the sample goes to the ten largest clones.

From its cysteine to its phenylalanine, the CDR3 spans 16 amino acids. Just the 48-base CDR3 DNA is kept, in frame starting at base 1. V and J are trimmed by 4 bases and 4 bases, and the gene matches miss 8 bases of the junction. The germline V gene yields MGHRA for CDR1 and YSYEKL for CDR2. This TCR was sampled from a human donor who was the organ donor for an intestinal transplant. The sample was unstimulated CD8+ T cells sorted from spleen or lymph node cells, taken before transplant. The rearranged chain carries TRBV4-1 and TRBJ2-2, and TRBD2 matches 8 of the central bases. CDR3 reads: CASSRGVAGITGELFF. The nucleotide sequence is TGCGCCAGCAGCCGCGGGGTAGCGGGAATCACCGGGGAGCTGTTTTTT.